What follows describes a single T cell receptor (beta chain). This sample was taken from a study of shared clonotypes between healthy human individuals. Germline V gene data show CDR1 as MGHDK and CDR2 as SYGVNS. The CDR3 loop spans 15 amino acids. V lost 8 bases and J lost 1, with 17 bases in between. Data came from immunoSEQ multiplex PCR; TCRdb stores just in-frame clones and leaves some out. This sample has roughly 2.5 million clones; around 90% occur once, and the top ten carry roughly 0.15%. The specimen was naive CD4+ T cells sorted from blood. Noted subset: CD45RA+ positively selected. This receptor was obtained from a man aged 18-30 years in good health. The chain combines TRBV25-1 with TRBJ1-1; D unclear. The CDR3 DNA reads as TGTGCCAGCGGTAAAGCGGGATCGGCGAACACTGAAGCTTTCTTT. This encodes CASGKAGSANTEAFF.